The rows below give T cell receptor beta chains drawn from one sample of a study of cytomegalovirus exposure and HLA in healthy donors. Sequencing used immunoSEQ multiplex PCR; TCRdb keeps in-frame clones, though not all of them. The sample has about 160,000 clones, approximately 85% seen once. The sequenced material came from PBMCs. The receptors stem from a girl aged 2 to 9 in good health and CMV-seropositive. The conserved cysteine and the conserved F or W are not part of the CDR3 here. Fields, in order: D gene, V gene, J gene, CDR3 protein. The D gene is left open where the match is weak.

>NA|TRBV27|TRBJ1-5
ASSLSRGGNQPQH
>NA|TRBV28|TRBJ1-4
ASSHAPGEKLF
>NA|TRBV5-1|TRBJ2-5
ASSLATETQY
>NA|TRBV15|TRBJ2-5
ATSSMGGPTQETQY
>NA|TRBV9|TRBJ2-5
ASSVGSSETQY
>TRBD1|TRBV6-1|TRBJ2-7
ASWTGYIGGSEQY
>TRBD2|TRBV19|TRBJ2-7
ASSPPGLANEQY
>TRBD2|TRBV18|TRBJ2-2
ASSPRASGNTGELF
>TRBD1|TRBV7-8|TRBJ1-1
ASSLSLRQGVWGAF
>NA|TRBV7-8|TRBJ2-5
ASSPLTHQETQY
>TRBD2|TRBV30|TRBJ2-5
AWSISGPGRETQY
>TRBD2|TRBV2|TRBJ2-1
ASRRLAGINNEQF
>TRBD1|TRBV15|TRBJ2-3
ATSAGTGVTDTQY
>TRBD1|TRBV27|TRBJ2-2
ASSFFTPGQHTGELF
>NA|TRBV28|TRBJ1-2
ASRLGRVGYT
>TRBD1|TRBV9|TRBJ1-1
ASSEDRDTEAF
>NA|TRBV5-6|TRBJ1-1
ASSLKVGTHEAF
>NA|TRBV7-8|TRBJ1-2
ASSSGGYGYT
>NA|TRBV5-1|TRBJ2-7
ASSLQQSYEQY
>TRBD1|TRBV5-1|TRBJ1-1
ASSLEGQGITEAF
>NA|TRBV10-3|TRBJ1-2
AIRGAGYGYT
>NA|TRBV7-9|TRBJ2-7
ASGRDTAYEQY
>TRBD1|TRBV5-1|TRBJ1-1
ASSLGGTGNTEAF
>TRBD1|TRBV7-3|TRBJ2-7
ASSLESGGSIHEQY
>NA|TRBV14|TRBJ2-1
ASSQAGVRNEQF
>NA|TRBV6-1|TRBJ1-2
ASSAHQGWEGYT
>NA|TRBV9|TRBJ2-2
ASSVAGSGELF
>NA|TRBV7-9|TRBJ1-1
ASSVRGTEAF
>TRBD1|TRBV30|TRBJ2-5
AWSSRGRETQY
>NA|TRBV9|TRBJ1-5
ASSPGTRDQPQH
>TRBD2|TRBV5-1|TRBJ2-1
ASTSGLGTGSPTSGRYNEQF
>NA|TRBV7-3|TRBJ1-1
ASSSFGEQANTEAF
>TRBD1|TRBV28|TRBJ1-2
ASSPLGTADGYT
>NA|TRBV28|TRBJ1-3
ASSTTRSGHYSGNTIY
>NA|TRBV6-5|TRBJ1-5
ASRPNIGQNQPQH
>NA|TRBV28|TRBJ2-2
ASSGTRNTGELF
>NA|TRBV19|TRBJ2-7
ASSPEGYYEQY
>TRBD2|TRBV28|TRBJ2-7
ASSLGLAGGEQY
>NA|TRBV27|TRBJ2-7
ASSHVLGGASYEQY
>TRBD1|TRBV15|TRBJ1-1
ATSRDRDTEAF
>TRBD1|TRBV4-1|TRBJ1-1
ASSQGTGGGGNTEAF
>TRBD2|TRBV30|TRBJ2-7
ACTHWGGLTYEQY
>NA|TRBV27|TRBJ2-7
ASSLMRPRTLYEQY
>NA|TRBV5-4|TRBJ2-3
ASSLGGGRVTDTQY
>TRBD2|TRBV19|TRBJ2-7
ATGSWLAGNYEQY
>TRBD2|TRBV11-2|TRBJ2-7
ASSLGLAGEQY
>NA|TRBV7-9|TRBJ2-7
ASSFYWDTPYEQY
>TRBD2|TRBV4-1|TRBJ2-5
ASSQGTSGKETQY
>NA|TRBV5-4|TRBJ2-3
ASSARLDTQY
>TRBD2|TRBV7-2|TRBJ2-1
ASSFTSVQAYNEQF
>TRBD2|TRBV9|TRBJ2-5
ASSVAPSGDGTQY
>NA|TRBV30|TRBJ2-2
AWSTRGELF
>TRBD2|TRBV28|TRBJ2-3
ASSFLFFVGREAAGKNTQY
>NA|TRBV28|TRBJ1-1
ASSFGGTAGNTEAF
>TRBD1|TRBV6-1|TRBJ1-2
ASSIGTGYGYT
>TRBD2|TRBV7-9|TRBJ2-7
ASSGASGKGYEQY
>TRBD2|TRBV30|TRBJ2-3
AWSVLAGETDTQY
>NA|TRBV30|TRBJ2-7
AWSQGNEQY
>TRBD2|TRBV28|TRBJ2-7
ASRDLAGGSYEQY
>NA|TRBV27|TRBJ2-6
ASSLSPGLRSVLT